Each of the 19 T cell receptor beta chains below was sequenced from the same sample in a study of blood T cell repertoires in COVID-19. The assay was immunoSEQ multiplex PCR, and TCRdb's table has in-frame clones only and misses some. The repertoire holds around 150,000 clones, with about 86% as singletons. The material sequenced was peripheral blood. The receptors were sampled from a man between 18 and 35 years old with acute or convalescent COVID-19.

This clone appeared once. V is TRBV6-2 or TRBV6-3 and J is TRBJ2-7; 11 nucleotides align to TRBD2. V lost 4 bases, J lost 3 bases, and 5 bases stayed unmatched. The CDR3 is 15 residues long. The germline V gene encodes CDR1 MNHEY and CDR2 SVGEGT. The CDR3 region has the DNA TGTGCCAGCAGTTCATCGACTAGCGGGGTCTACGAGCAGTACGTC. Its translation: CASSSSTSGVYEQYV.

The V and J genes are TRBV10-2 and TRBJ2-7; 8 nucleotides match TRBD1. V shed 8 bases and J 4 bases; nucleotides not matched to a gene: 10. In germline, CDR1 is WSHSY, CDR2 SAAADI. CDR3 length: 14 residues. CDR3 protein: CASGTGTGLYEQYF. The CDR3 region has the DNA TGCGCCAGCGGGACCGGGACAGGCCTTTACGAGCAGTACTTC.

This clone was seen only once. This chain uses TRBV7-9 with TRBJ1-6, with TRBD1 matching 7 bases. Trimming at V came to 3 bases and at J to 7 bases, leaving 6 bases not matched to a gene. This CDR3 region has 15 residues. Germline assignment: CDR1 SEHNR and CDR2 FQNEAQ (reference sequence). CDR3 nucleotides: TGTGCCAGCAGCTTGGGGGACAGCTCAAATTCACCCCTCCACTTT. Its protein is CASSLGDSSNSPLHF.

This clone is a singleton in its sample. The V gene is TRBV7-9, the J gene TRBJ1-1; D may be TRBD1 (5 bases). This CDR3 comprises 15 residues. Germline V gene sequence: CDR1 SEHNR, CDR2 FQNEAQ (reference sequence). Trimming removed 4 bases at V and 4 bases at J, with 16 bases between. Here the CDR3 DNA reads TGTGCCAGCAGCTCCCCCCCCGGGAGGGGCACTGAAGCTTTCTTT. Its protein product is CASSSPPGRGTEAFF.

The rearrangement joins TRBV28 to TRBJ2-1; tentatively, D is TRBD1 (6 bases). V lost 5 bases to trimming and J lost 4 bases, with 15 bases between them. Germline CDR1 is MDHEN and CDR2 is SYDVKM. The CDR3 extends over 15 amino acids. CDR3 coding DNA: TGTGCCAGCAGTCCTAGACAGGAACTGTACAATGAGCAGTTCTTC. Its translation: CASSPRQELYNEQFF.

V usage is TRBV5-5 and J usage is TRBJ1-1; TRBD1 matches at 7 bases. CDR3 length: 16 residues. The germline gives CDR1 SGHKS, CDR2 YYEKEE (reference sequence). V shed 4 bases, J shed 0 bases, and the junction held 9 bases outside the gene matches. CDR3 DNA sequence: TGTGCCAGCAGCGTCCGGGACAGAGCTCTGAACACTGAAGCTTTCTTT. Amino acid sequence: CASSVRDRALNTEAFF.

The chain is built from TRBV13 and TRBJ2-2, with 11 bases matching TRBD2. V was clipped by 4 bases and J by 7 bases; unmatched bases: 14. The CDR3 runs 18 residues. Germline V CDR1 and CDR2: PRHDT, FYEKMQ (reference sequence). CDR3: CASSSGLTSGVIGGELFF. Written as DNA, the CDR3 is TGTGCCAGCAGCTCCGGACTGACTAGCGGGGTAATTGGCGGGGAGCTGTTTTTT.

This chain uses TRBV5-1 with TRBJ2-6; 10 nucleotides align to TRBD1. The CDR3 sequence is 16 residues long. Trimming at V came to 4 bases and at J to 4 bases, leaving 5 bases not matched to a gene. Germline CDR1 and CDR2: SGHRS and YFSETQ. In DNA form, the CDR3 reads TGCGCCAGCAGCGCGGACAGGGGGAACGGGGCCAACGTCCTGACTTTC. It is translated as CASSADRGNGANVLTF.

This clone was seen just once. The rearrangement uses TRBV5-1 and TRBJ1-2; D is unclear. With 0 bases removed from V and 2 bases from J, the gap between germline ends came to 20 bases. The germline CDR1 and CDR2 sequences are SGHRS and YFSETQ. The CDR3 runs to 18 residues. The CDR3 reads CASSLESGYPPGNYGYTF. The CDR3 DNA reads as TGCGCCAGCAGCTTGGAATCCGGATACCCTCCGGGGAACTATGGCTACACCTTC. Full variable domain (outside the CDR3, taken from reference TRBV5-1 and TRBJ1-2): KAGVTQTPRYLIKTRGQQVTLSCSPISGHRSVSWYQQTPGQGLQFLFEYFSETQRNKGNFPGRFSGRQFSNSRSEMNVSTLELGDSALYLCASSLESGYPPGNYGYTFGSGTRLTVV.

The gene calls are TRBV20-1 and TRBJ1-4; no definite D call. V was shortened by 3 bases and J by 12 bases, with 11 bases between the two germline ends. Germline CDR1 is DFQATT and CDR2 is SNEGSKA (reference sequence). This CDR3 is 11 amino acids long. In DNA, the CDR3 is TGCAGTGCTAGTCCCGGTGCGGAACTGTTTTTT. Its translation is CSASPGAELFF.

This sequence joins TRBV4-1 and TRBJ2-7, with D maybe TRBD1 (6 bases). Germline assignment: CDR1 MGHRA and CDR2 YSYEKL. The CDR3 is made up of 15 amino acids. The V end lost 2 bases, the J end lost 0 bases, and 11 bases lay between the germline ends. CDR3 sequence: CASSQQGFGSYEQYF. In DNA form, the CDR3 reads TGCGCCAGCAGCCAACAGGGGTTCGGCTCCTACGAGCAGTACTTC.

This chain connects TRBV14 to TRBJ2-7; TRBD2 agrees at 7 bases. The CDR3 has 19 residues. Losses at the gene ends were 3 bases for V and 1 base for J; bases not matched to a gene: 18. Germline CDR1 is SGHDN and CDR2 is FVKESK. DNA for the CDR3: TGTGCCAGCAGCCATGGCTTTAGGTCTAGCGGCTTACCATCCTACGAGCAGTACTTC. Translated, it gives CASSHGFRSSGLPSYEQYF. The entire variable domain, with the rest obtained from reference TRBV14 and TRBJ2-7, is as follows: EAGVTQFPSHSVIEKGQTVTLRCDPISGHDNLYWYRRVMGKEIKFLLHFVKESKQDESGMPNNRFLAERTGGTYSTLKVQPAELEDSGVYFCASSHGFRSSGLPSYEQYFGPGTRLTVT.

This clone came up once. The V and J genes are TRBV23-1 and TRBJ2-7, with 8 nucleotides matching TRBD1. TRBV23-1 is labeled an ORF, and its function is uncertain. This CDR3 has 15 residues. V lost 4 bases to trimming and J lost 3 bases; unmatched junction nucleotides: 8. The CDR3 sequence: CASSPRTGSRYEQYV. Here the CDR3 DNA reads TGCGCCAGCAGTCCCCGGACAGGGTCTCGCTACGAGCAGTACGTC.

Only a few counts were recorded for this clone. This chain connects TRBV5-1 to TRBJ2-7, with D maybe TRBD1 (6 bases). This CDR3 spans 15 amino acids. Trimming took 7 bases from V and 0 from J, leaving 17 bases between them. From germline, CDR1 is SGHRS and CDR2 YFSETQ. CDR3 bases: TGCGCCAGCGCTGACCCAGGGGCCAGCTCCTACGAGCAGTACTTC. It codes for CASADPGASSYEQYF. Variable domain in full (rest from reference TRBV5-1 and TRBJ2-7): KAGVTQTPRYLIKTRGQQVTLSCSPISGHRSVSWYQQTPGQGLQFLFEYFSETQRNKGNFPGRFSGRQFSNSRSEMNVSTLELGDSALYLCASADPGASSYEQYFGPGTRLTVT.

V is TRBV7-9 and J is TRBJ2-7, with 9 nucleotides matching TRBD1. The germline V gene encodes CDR1 SEHNR and CDR2 FQNEAQ (reference sequence). CDR3 length: 14 amino acids. V lost 6 bases, J lost 2 bases, and 5 bases stayed unmatched. CDR3 loop: CASRRRQGAYEQYV. As DNA, the CDR3 is TGTGCCAGCAGGCGCCGACAGGGGGCCTACGAGCAGTACGTC.

The chain joins TRBV5-1 to TRBJ2-3, with TRBD2 matching over 11 bases. This CDR3 contains 17 residues. Germline V gene data show CDR1 as SGHRS and CDR2 as YFSETQ. J gave up 3 bases and V 5 bases, and 11 bases lay outside the gene matches. The DNA for the CDR3 is TGCGCCAGCAGGAGATTACTAGCGGGGGCTTCGACAGATACGCAGTATTTT. Amino acids: CASRRLLAGASTDTQYF.

The rearrangement links TRBV5-4 to TRBJ2-2, with D maybe TRBD1 (5 bases). From germline, CDR1 is SGHNT and CDR2 YYREEE (reference sequence). This CDR3 has 17 amino acids. Trimming left V 3 bases short and J 1 base short, with 16 bases between. The CDR3: CASSSWGAALNTGELFF. As DNA, the CDR3 is TGTGCCAGCAGCTCGTGGGGCGCGGCCCTGAACACCGGGGAGCTGTTTTTT. Looking up the rest from reference TRBV5-4 and TRBJ2-2 gives the full variable domain: ETGVTQSPTHLIKTRGQQVTLRCSSQSGHNTVSWYQQALGQGPQFIFQYYREEENGRGNFPPRFSGLQFPNYSSELNVNALELDDSALYLCASSSWGAALNTGELFFGEGSRLTVL.

The gene calls are TRBV19 and TRBJ1-6; D is unclear. There are 17 residues in the CDR3. Germline CDR1 LNHDA, CDR2 SQIVND (reference sequence). V shed 6 bases and J shed 3 bases, with 18 bases lying between them. The CDR3 loop reads CASSGSRGRGYNSPLHF. CDR3 DNA: TGTGCCAGTAGCGGCTCGCGGGGTAGAGGCTATAATTCACCCCTCCACTTT.

This clone was seen a few times. One end of the junction does not line up with germline, which may come from a read error. The rearrangement links TRBV5-1 to TRBJ1-2; D is ambiguous. The CDR3 has 15 amino acids. Germline V gives CDR1 SGHRS, CDR2 YFSETQ. The CDR3 DNA reads as TGCGCCAGCAGATTGGTTCCGGGGTCGGGCTATGGCTACACCTTC. This translates into CASRLVPGSGYGYTF.